A selection of T cell receptor beta chains follows, all from one sample in a study of response to subunit inactivated influenza vaccine. TCRdb reprocessed the RT-PCR reads with MiXCR, giving one entry per CDR3 protein. Found here are about 520,000 distinct CDR3 sequences, approximately 11% of them singletons; the top ten hold around 12%. Sequencing was performed on PBMCs from blood, taken 35 to 45 days after vaccination. Source of these receptors: a man aged 45-65 years who received an inactivated influenza vaccine. The CDR3 runs from the conserved cysteine through the conserved F or W. Each record gives: CDR3 length, V gene, J gene, CDR3 protein.

18	TRBV15	TRBJ1-4	CATSRDFLWRGTNEKLFF
13	TRBV29-1	TRBJ2-7	CSVGGQGGYEQYF
13	TRBV4-3	TRBJ2-2	CASSLDSAGELFF
12	TRBV12-3/TRBV12-4	TRBJ2-5	CASKGIQETQYF
16	TRBV7-6	TRBJ2-7	CASSPPGGRMSVEQYF
14	TRBV27	TRBJ1-6	CASSMTVTRTPLHF
14	TRBV7-3	TRBJ2-3	CASSFSDSTDTQYF
14	TRBV7-2	TRBJ2-2	CASTLVQITGELFF
15	TRBV20-1	TRBJ1-1	CSAEYQGFGNTEAFF
17	TRBV21-1	TRBJ2-1	CASNRVRRLADYNEQFF
14	TRBV7-2	TRBJ2-7	CASSLVSQGYEQYF
13	TRBV7-9	TRBJ1-2	CASSLTPEYGYTF
12	TRBV29-1	TRBJ2-5	CSVDAGLETQYF
12	TRBV6-1	TRBJ1-1	CASSQQGGKAFF
13	TRBV29-1	TRBJ1-4	CSVEEDFNEKLFF
15	TRBV6-1	TRBJ2-5	CASNLAGGLQETQYF
16	TRBV7-2	TRBJ2-7	CASSLVVGTGGHEQYF
16	TRBV5-5	TRBJ1-5	CASSLIGTGQGQPQHF
14	TRBV20-1	TRBJ2-1	CSAETRGRNNEQFF
15	TRBV5-1	TRBJ2-3	CASSLDRDLTDTQYF
13	TRBV6-5	TRBJ2-4	CASRLTGNGDQYF
13	TRBV7-9	TRBJ2-5	CAAGPGDQETQYF
14	TRBV7-7	TRBJ2-2	CASSLVQGAGELFF
14	TRBV7-2	TRBJ1-1	CASSLAGRGTEAFF
15	TRBV7-7	TRBJ2-3	CASSSSLDTRDTQYF
14	TRBV2	TRBJ2-1	CASSRGTSGGLQFF
14	TRBV4-3	TRBJ1-2	CASSHGGVSDGYTF
13	TRBV30	TRBJ2-5	CAWGRGGEETQYF
13	TRBV15	TRBJ2-7	CATSRDQGYEQYF
15	TRBV12-3/TRBV12-4	TRBJ2-1	CASIQNEGSYNEQFF
18	TRBV5-1	TRBJ1-5	CASSVNPDPDTGNQPQHF
14	TRBV20-1	TRBJ2-2	CSARVGATAGELFF
16	TRBV12-3/TRBV12-4	TRBJ1-1	CASSLFLRRGETEAFF
13	TRBV7-2	TRBJ2-5	CASSRDYQETQYF
14	TRBV28	TRBJ2-7	CASSLNWRVDEQYF
13	TRBV5-1	TRBJ2-4	CASPRLAKNIQYF
13	TRBV20-1	TRBJ2-7	CSARAPRLYEQYF
16	TRBV5-1	TRBJ2-3	CASSFGQGQGTDTQYF
14	TRBV12-3/TRBV12-4	TRBJ2-5	CAGSHRSAPETQYF
15	TRBV4-2	TRBJ1-2	CASSPATGGVQGYTF
13	TRBV20-1	TRBJ1-5	CSARSGYNQPQHF
13	TRBV20-1	TRBJ2-5	CSARFGPGETQYF
13	TRBV29-1	TRBJ2-7	CSAVQGLGYEQYF
15	TRBV24-1	TRBJ2-1	CATSFTGGPVGEQFF
14	TRBV15	TRBJ1-1	CATSLQKGYTEAFF
16	TRBV10-3	TRBJ1-1	CAISESGDRGFTEAFF
14	TRBV4-2	TRBJ2-3	CASRSGEPTDTQYF
15	TRBV20-1	TRBJ2-5	CSATPLAGVGETQYF
14	TRBV4-2	TRBJ2-2	CVSSQDPSAGELFF
14	TRBV4-3	TRBJ1-1	CASSQDDTYTEAFF
13	TRBV5-1	TRBJ1-1	CASSWGQGAEAFF
14	TRBV4-1	TRBJ2-3	CASSQGPSTDTQYF
14	TRBV4-2	TRBJ2-1	CASSQTGGLNEQFF
16	TRBV20-1	TRBJ1-5	CSAHHGQGASNQPQHF